The clone carrying this T cell receptor beta chain was recorded only once. The data are from a study of blood T cell repertoires in COVID-19. The V gene's germline CDR1 is SGHNT and CDR2 YYREEE (reference sequence). The V end was cut by 4 bases, the J end by 5 bases, with 10 bases between. The CDR3 loop spans 13 amino acids. Sequencing used immunoSEQ multiplex PCR; TCRdb keeps in-frame clones, though not all of them. The sample has about 100,000 clones, roughly 87% seen once. The genes are TRBV5-4 and TRBJ2-1; TRBD2 might be the D (6 bases). Sequenced sample: peripheral blood. The receptor was isolated from a man aged 30-40 years in a cohort sampled during active COVID-19. The CDR3 region has the DNA TGTGCCAGCAGCCGGGACTCGAACAATGAGCAGTTCTTC. It codes for CASSRDSNNEQFF.